One sample yielded the 8 T cell receptor beta chains listed below, sequenced in a study of OX40 agonist ivuxolimab in advanced cancers. The protocol was immunoSEQ multiplex PCR, while the TCRdb copy is restricted to in-frame clones and leaves out a portion. This sample has some 70,000 clones, with approximately 90% found just once. The source material was CD4+ or CD8+ T cells sorted from blood, sampled in a trial of the OX40 agonist ivuxolimab. These receptors originate from an adult with an advanced solid tumor such as melanoma, head and neck, liver or kidney cancer.

This chain connects TRBV18 to TRBJ1-3; D ambiguous. V lost 5 bases and J lost 0, with 14 bases in between. Germline-derived CDR1 and CDR2 are KGHSH and LQKENI. The CDR3 is 16 residues long. The CDR3 DNA is TGTGCCAGCTCATCTACTCAGGAGAGCTCTGGAAACACCATATATTTT. Residues: CASSSTQESSGNTIYF.

In this sample, this clone turned up once. The V and J genes are TRBV11-3 and TRBJ2-4, with TRBD2 matching over 8 bases. The J segment lost 3 bases and the V segment lost 6 bases, leaving 7 bases of the junction unmatched. The CDR3 loop spans 15 amino acids. Per germline, CDR1 SGHNT and CDR2 YENEEA. CDR3 bases: TGTGCCAGCAGTCCGGGAGGGGCTGGCAAAAACATTCAGTACTTC. Residues: CASSPGGAGKNIQYF.

The count of this clone is one. The V gene is TRBV2, the J gene TRBJ2-7; D is perhaps TRBD1 (8 bases). Germline assignment: CDR1 SNHLY and CDR2 FYNNEI. Trimming cost V 4 bases and J 3 bases, with 16 bases left between them. CDR3 length: 15 residues. Here the CDR3 reads CASSGDRGLFYEQYF. The CDR3 DNA reads TGTGCCAGCAGTGGCGACAGGGGACTATTCTACGAGCAGTACTTC.

J is TRBJ1-2 and V is TRBV5-4; no reliable D call. The CDR3 contains 13 residues. Trimming removed 4 bases at V and 14 bases at J, with 21 bases between. In germline, CDR1 is SGHNT, CDR2 YYREEE (reference sequence). The CDR3 DNA reads as TGTGCCAGCAGCCTCCCAGGCAGAGGTGGTAGAACCTTC. It encodes CASSLPGRGGRTF.

V gene TRBV2 combines with J gene TRBJ1-5; D gene ambiguous. There are 11 residues in the CDR3. Germline CDR1 is SNHLY and CDR2 is FYNNEI. Trimming shortened V by 10 bases and J by 7 bases, and 11 bases separated the two germline ends. CDR3 nucleotide sequence: TGTGCCACCGGTGGGCAGCAGCCCCAGCATTTT. This translates into CATGGQQPQHF.

The rearrangement uses TRBV29-1 and TRBJ2-3; 8 positions agree with TRBD2. The CDR3 is made up of 14 amino acids. The germline gives CDR1 SQVTM, CDR2 ANQGSEA. V shed 1 base, J shed 3 bases, and the junction held 3 bases outside the gene matches. This CDR3 reads CSVEGGGRTDTQYF. Written as DNA, the CDR3 is TGCAGCGTTGAAGGGGGCGGGAGGACAGATACGCAGTATTTT.

Notes on this clone: One junction end disagrees with the germline gene, perhaps due to a read error. The V call is TRBV10-3, the J call TRBJ1-2; tentative D call: TRBD1 (6 bases). The CDR3 loop spans 15 amino acids. The germline V gene encodes CDR1 ENHRY and CDR2 SYGVKD. The CDR3 sequence: CASSYSRDTNYGYTF. In DNA, the CDR3 is TGTGCCAGCAGTTACTCGAGGGACACTAACTATGGCTACACCTTC.

This chain uses TRBV7-2 with TRBJ1-1; D uncertain. V gave up 7 bases and J gave up 2 bases, with 11 bases separating them. The CDR3 consists of 13 residues. The germline gives CDR1 SGHTA, CDR2 FQGNSA. The chain's CDR3 is CASTLPVNTEAFF. CDR3 nucleotides: TGTGCCAGCACCCTCCCAGTTAACACTGAAGCTTTCTTT.